This TCR beta chain was obtained from a study of shared clonotypes between healthy human individuals. The material for each subset, its genomic DNA, was split evenly across several immunoSEQ plates. Tens of thousands of T cell genomes (roughly 310 ng DNA) went into each PBMC replicate. Repertoires were generated with immunoSEQ multiplex PCR, while TCRdb's copy carries only in-frame clones and drops some. The data hold about half a million clones, with more than 65% observed a single time. CDR1 ENHRY and CDR2 SYGVKD come from the germline V gene. The CDR3 runs to 17 residues. The V end lost 0 bases, the J end lost 5 bases, and 16 bases lay between the germline ends. This clone was seen a few times.

The receptor's source is a middle-aged woman in good health. Some clones in this sample may be carry-over from other donors' samples. J is TRBJ2-2 and V is TRBV10-3; no definite D call. Sequenced: PBMCs. The CDR3 bases are TGTGCCATCAGTGAGTCCCCCAGTGTATTAGATACCGGGGAGCTGTTTTTT. Its translation is CAISESPSVLDTGELFF.